This T cell receptor (beta chain) comes out of a study of blood T cell repertoires in COVID-19. At the level of the study: The United States, Italy and Spain supplied acute and convalescent COVID-19 samples.

Per the study methods: Estimated nucleated cell counts came from reference gene primer amplification. TCRdb's copy holds only in-frame clones and misses some; the assay was immunoSEQ multiplex PCR. Clonal size and the V and J genes are those of that table, whereas D and trimming came from the DNA. The table lists 180,000 or so clones, roughly nine tenths of them singletons. Material for sequencing was peripheral blood. The TCR comes from a man younger than 30 with acute or convalescent COVID-19.

CDR3 sequence reads: CASSSVFSTGETQYF. CDR3 nucleotide sequence: TGTGCCAGCAGTTCTGTTTTCTCGACTGGAGAGACCCAGTACTTC. The rearrangement uses TRBV28 and TRBJ2-5; the D is unclear. This CDR3 region has 15 residues. V lost 4 bases and J lost 4, with 16 bases in between. Germline-derived CDR1 and CDR2 are MDHEN and SYDVKM.